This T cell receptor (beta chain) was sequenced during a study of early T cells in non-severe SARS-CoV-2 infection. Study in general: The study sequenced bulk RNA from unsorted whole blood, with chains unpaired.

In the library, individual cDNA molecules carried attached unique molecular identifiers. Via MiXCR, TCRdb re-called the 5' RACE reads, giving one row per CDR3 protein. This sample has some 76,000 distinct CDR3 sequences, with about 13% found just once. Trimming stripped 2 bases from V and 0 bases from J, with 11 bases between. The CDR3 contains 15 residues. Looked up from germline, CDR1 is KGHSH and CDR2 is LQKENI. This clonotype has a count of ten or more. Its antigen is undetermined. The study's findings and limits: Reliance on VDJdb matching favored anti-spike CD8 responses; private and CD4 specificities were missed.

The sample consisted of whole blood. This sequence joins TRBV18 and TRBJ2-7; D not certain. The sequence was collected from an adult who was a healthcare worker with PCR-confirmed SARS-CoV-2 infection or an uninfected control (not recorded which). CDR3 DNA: TGTGCCAGCTCACCAAGTGCCCCACCCTCCTACGAGCAGTACTTC. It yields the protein CASSPSAPPSYEQYF. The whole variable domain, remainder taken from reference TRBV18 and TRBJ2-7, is NAGVMQNPRHLVRRRGQEARLRCSPMKGHSHVYWYRQLPEEGLKFMVYLQKENIIDESGMPKERFSAEFPKEGPSILRIQQVVRGDSAAYFCASSPSAPPSYEQYFGPGTRLTVT.